This note documents a single TCR beta chain sequence. Its antigen remains unidentified. The input lacks base qualities; no much larger clone sits a single base away. At the junction V is shortened by 3 bases and J by 2 bases, with 7 bases in between. The CDR1 and CDR2 encoded by the germline V gene are SGHAT and FQNNGV. From its cysteine to its phenylalanine, the CDR3 spans 13 amino acids. The retained sequence is limited to the CDR3, 39 bases, with the frame set at the first base. The entry originates in a study of blood T cell repertoires in COVID-19 (dated by TCRdb to 2018 to 2021). In the study overall: The collaborator samples originated in the United States, Italy and Spain and spanned the acute and convalescent phases of COVID-19. The prospective study material was composed of cDNA or gDNA derived from T cells, B-cell-depleted T cells, or PBMCs. Deeply sampled blood TCRbeta repertoires from subjects exposed to, actively infected with, or recovered from COVID-19 were included in the dataset. The repertoires were released in a freely available public database intended as a resource for research on the immune response to SARS-CoV-2. Samples came from the ongoing ImmuneRACE study (first 160 participants) plus 1,254 subjects from 6 global collaborators. Sample metadata almost always included a de-identified subject ID, COVID-19 status, age in years and sex. Where HLA class I and class II types were available, the types were taken from metadata supplied by the sample provider, not from assay-based typing. Study-wide conclusions, independent of this receptor: The quantity of clinical and demographic metadata differed by source and by participant and was supplied without curation.

One collaborating source in Seattle enrolled patients during active infection and followed them longitudinally through the course of disease. Whole blood was collected in K2EDTA tubes by collaborating institutions according to the institutions' own protocols. For TCRbeta analysis, collaborators shipped samples as frozen whole blood, isolated PBMCs, or DNA extracted from either of those sample types. TCRbeta CDR3 regions were amplified from genomic DNA using the immunoSEQ Assay, a bias-controlled multiplex PCR. The authors' pipeline ran thus. The number of nucleated cells in each sample was estimated by amplification of reference gene primers within the assay. Sequence reads were collapsed and filtered to measure the absolute abundance of every unique TCRbeta CDR3 rearrangement. For each sample, productive Simpson clonality was calculated as the square root of Simpson's diversity index over productive rearrangements. TCRdb's version of the immuneACCESS table is confined to in-frame rearrangements and falls short of the full clone set. An unresolved V gene accounts for under half of the shortfall where checked; the remainder is of unknown origin. The V and J calls and clone size are taken from that table; D and trimming were inferred from the DNA. Here the sample has more than 300,000 clones; 70% to 90% occur a single time. The ten largest make up about 9.4% of the sample.

This TCR was recovered from a woman aged 25 to 39 with COVID-19, enrolled during active disease. The chain joins TRBV11-2 to TRBJ1-2; the D segment could be TRBD1, given 5 matching bases. Material: peripheral blood. The nucleotide sequence is given as TGTGCCAGCAGCTTCCCAGGGAACTATGGCTACACCTTC. This sequence encodes CASSFPGNYGYTF.